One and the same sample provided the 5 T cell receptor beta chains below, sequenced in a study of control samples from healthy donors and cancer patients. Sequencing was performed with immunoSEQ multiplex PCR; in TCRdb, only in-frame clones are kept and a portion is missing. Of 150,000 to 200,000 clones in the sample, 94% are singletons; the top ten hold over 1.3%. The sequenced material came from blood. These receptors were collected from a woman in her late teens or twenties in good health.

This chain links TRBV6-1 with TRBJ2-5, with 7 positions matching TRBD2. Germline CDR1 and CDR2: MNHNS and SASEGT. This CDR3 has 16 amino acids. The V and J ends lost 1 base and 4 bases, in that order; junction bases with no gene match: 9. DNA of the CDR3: TGTGCCAGCAGTGAAGTGGGCGGGGGTCTGGCAGAGACCCAGTACTTC. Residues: CASSEVGGGLAETQYF.

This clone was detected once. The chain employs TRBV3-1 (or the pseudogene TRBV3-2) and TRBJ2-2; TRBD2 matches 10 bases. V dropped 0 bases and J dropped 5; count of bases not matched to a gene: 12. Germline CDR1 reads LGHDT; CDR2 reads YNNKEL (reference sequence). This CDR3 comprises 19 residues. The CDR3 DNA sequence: TGTGCCAGCAGCCAAGATCATACCGGACTAGCGGAAGAAACCGGGGAGCTGTTTTTT. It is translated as CASSQDHTGLAEETGELFF.

The DNA of the CDR3 is TGTGCCACCTCTTCCGACAGGAACACTGAAGCTTTCTTT. Its translation: CATSSDRNTEAFF. This rearrangement joins TRBV2 to TRBJ1-1; D is possibly TRBD1 (5 bases). The length of the CDR3 is 13 residues. V was clipped by 10 bases and J by 1 base, with 13 bases between them. Germline V CDR1 and CDR2: SNHLY, FYNNEI.

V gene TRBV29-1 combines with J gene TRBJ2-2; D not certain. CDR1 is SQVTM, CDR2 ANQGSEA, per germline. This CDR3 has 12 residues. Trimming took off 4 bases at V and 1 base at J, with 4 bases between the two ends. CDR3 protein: CSVAGNTGELFF. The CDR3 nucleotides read TGCAGCGTTGCAGGGAACACCGGGGAGCTGTTTTTT.

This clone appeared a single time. CDR3 region: CASRLAMGTGNEKLFF. Written as DNA, the CDR3 is TGTGCAAGTCGCTTAGCGATGGGAACAGGGAATGAAAAACTGTTTTTT. The chain couples TRBV12-2 to TRBJ1-4; TRBD1, as called in the table, went unchecked against the DNA. TRBV12-2 is reported as a pseudogene. This CDR3 is built from 16 residues.